This TCR beta chain was found in a study of liver allograft versus peripheral blood T cells. Study summary: The study compared liver allograft T cell receptor repertoires against peripheral blood repertoires of liver transplant recipients. Study-wide points: Inside liver allografts, T cell receptor repertoires reportedly diverged from the repertoires found in peripheral blood.

Concerning this clonotype itself: Its target is not known.

Germline values: CDR1 MNHEY, CDR2 SVGAGI. V lost 2 bases and J lost 4; bases outside the gene matches: 2. CDR3 length: 14 residues. TCRdb reprocessed the reads with MiXCR, giving one entry per CDR3 protein. The data show some 15,000 distinct CDR3 sequences, around 21% seen once. This chain links TRBV6-5 with TRBJ1-5; 7 nucleotides line up with TRBD1. The clonotype comes from a human patient who had a liver transplant. Some T cells may trace back to the graft donor. In DNA, the CDR3 is TGTGCCAGCAGTTACACGACAGGGAATCAGCCCCAGCATTTT. Amino acids: CASSYTTGNQPQHF.